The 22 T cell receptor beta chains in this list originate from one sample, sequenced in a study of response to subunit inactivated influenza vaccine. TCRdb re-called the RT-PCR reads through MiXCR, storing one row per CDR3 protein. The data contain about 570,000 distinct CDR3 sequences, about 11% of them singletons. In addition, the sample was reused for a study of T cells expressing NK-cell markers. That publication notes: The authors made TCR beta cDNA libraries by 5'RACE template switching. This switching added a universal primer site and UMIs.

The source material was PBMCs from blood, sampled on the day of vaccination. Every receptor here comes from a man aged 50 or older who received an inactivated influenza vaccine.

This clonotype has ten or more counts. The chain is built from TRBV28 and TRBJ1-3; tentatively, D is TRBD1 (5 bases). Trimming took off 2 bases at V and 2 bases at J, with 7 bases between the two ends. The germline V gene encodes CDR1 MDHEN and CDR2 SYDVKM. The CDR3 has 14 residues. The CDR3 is CASSLMGAGNTIYF. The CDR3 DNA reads TGTGCCAGCAGTTTAATGGGGGCTGGAAACACCATATATTTT.

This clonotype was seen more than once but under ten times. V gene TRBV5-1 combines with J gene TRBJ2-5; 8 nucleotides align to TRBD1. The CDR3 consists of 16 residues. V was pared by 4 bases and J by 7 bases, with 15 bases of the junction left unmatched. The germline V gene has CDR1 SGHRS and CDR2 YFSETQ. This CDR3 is CASSQGTGSETRTQYF. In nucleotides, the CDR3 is TGCGCCAGCAGCCAAGGGACAGGTTCTGAAACGAGGACCCAGTACTTC.

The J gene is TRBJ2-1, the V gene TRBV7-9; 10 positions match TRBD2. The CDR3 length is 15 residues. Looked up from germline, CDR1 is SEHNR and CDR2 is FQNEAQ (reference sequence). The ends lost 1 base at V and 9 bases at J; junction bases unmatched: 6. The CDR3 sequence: CASSLEAGLAFEQFF. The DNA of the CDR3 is TGTGCCAGCAGCTTAGAAGCGGGACTAGCGTTTGAGCAGTTCTTC.

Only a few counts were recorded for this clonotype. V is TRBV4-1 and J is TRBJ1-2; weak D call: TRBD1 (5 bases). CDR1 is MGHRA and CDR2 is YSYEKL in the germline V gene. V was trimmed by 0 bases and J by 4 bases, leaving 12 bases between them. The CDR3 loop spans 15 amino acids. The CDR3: CASSQEPGIGYGYTF. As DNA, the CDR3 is TGCGCCAGCAGCCAAGAACCAGGGATCGGCTATGGCTACACCTTC.

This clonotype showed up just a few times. CDR3 nucleotides: TGTGCCAGCAGTCAATATAGCACAGATACGCAGTATTTT. Its translation: CASSQYSTDTQYF. The chain recombines TRBV27 with TRBJ2-3; D unresolved. The germline gives CDR1 MNHEY, CDR2 SMNVEV (reference sequence). Trimming pared 5 bases from V and 0 bases from J, leaving 6 bases between. This CDR3 has 13 residues.

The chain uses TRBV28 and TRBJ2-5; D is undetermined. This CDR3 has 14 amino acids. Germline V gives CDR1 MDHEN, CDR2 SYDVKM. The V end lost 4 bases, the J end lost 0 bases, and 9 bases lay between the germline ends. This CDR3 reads CASSSPHYQETQYF. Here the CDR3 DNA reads TGTGCCAGCAGTTCCCCTCATTACCAAGAGACCCAGTACTTC.

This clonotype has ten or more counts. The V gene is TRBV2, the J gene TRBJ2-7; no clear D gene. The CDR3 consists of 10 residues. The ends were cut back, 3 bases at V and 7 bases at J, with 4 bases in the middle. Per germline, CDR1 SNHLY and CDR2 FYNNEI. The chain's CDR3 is CASSDEEQYF. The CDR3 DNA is TGTGCCAGCAGTGACGAGGAGCAGTACTTC.

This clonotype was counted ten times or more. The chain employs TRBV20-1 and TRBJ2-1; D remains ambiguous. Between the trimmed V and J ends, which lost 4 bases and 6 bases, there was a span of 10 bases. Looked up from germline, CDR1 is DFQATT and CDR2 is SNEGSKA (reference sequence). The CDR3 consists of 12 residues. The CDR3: CSATRSGNEQFF. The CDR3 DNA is TGCAGTGCTACTCGGAGTGGCAATGAGCAGTTCTTC.

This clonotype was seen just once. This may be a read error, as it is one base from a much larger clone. CDR3 sequence: CASSSHGGDGYTF. The CDR3 DNA sequence: TGTGCCAGCAGTTCTCATGGGGGCGATGGCTACACCTTC. The rearrangement links TRBV12-3 or TRBV12-4 to TRBJ1-2; the D gene is possibly TRBD1 (6 bases). Deletions cut 4 bases from V and 6 bases from J, with 12 bases between. The CDR3 has 13 residues.

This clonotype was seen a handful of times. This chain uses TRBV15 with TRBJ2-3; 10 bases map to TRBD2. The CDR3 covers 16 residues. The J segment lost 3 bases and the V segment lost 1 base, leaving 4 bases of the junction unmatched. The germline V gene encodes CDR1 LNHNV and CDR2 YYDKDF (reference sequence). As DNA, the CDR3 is TGTGCCACCAGCAGAGTGTCTAGCGGGAGTACAGATACGCAGTATTTT. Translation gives CATSRVSSGSTDTQYF.

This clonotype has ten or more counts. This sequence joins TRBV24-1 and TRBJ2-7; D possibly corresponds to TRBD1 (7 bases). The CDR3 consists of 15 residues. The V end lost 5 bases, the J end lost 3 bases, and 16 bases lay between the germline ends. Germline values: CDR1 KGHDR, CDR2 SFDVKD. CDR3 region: CATSAWTGGLYEQYF. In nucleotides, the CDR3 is TGTGCCACCAGTGCTTGGACAGGAGGGCTCTACGAGCAGTACTTC.

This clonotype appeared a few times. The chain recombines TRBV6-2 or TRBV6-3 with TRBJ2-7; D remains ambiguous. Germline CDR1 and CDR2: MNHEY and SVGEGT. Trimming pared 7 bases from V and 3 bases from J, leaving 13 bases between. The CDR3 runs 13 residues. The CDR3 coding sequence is TGTGCCAGCAACCCGGCCTACCTCTACGAGCAGTACTTC. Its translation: CASNPAYLYEQYF.

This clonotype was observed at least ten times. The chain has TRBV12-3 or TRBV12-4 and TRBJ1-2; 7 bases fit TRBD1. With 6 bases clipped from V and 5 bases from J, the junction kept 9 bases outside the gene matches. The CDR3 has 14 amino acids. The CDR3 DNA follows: TGTGCCAGCAGCTCCAATAGGGACAGTTATGGCTACACCTTC. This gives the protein CASSSNRDSYGYTF.

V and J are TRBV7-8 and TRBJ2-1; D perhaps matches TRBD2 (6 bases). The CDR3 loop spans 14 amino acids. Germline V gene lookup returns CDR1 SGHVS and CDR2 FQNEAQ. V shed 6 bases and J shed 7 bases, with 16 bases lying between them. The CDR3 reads CASRETSQLNEQFF. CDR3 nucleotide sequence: TGTGCCAGCAGGGAAACTAGCCAACTTAATGAGCAGTTCTTC.

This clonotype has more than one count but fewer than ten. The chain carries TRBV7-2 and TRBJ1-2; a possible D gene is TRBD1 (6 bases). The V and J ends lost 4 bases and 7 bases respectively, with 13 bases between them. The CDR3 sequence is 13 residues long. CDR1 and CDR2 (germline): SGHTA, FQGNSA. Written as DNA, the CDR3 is TGTGCCAGCAGCTACCGGTCAGGGGCTGGCTACACCTTC. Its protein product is CASSYRSGAGYTF.

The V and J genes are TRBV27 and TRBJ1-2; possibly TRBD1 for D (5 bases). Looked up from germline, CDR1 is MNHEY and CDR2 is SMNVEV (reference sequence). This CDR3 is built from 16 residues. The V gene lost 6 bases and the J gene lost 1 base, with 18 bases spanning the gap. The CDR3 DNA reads TGTGCCAGCAGCCGGGACGGACGTGCGAGTAACTATGGCTACACCTTC. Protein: CASSRDGRASNYGYTF.

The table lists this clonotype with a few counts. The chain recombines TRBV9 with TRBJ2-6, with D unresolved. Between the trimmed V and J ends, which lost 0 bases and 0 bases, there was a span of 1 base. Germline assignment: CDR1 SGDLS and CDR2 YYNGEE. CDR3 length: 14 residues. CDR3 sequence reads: CASSVASGANVLTF. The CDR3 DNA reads TGTGCCAGCAGCGTAGCCTCTGGGGCCAACGTCCTGACTTTC. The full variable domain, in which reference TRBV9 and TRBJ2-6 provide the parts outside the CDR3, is DSGVTQTPKHLITATGQRVTLRCSPRSGDLSVYWYQQSLDQGLQFLIQYYNGEERAKGNILERFSAQQFPDLHSELNLSSLELGDSALYFCASSVASGANVLTFGAGSRLTVL.

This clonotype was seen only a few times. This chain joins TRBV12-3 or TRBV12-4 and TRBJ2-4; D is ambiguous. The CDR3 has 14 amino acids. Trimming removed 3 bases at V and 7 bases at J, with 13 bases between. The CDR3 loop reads CASSFSTGSNIQYF. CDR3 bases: TGTGCCAGCAGTTTTTCTACCGGGTCCAACATTCAGTACTTC.

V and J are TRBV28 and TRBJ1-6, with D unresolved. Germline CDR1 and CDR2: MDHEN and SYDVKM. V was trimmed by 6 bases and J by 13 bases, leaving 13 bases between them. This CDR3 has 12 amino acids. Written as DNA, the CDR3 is TGTGCCAGCAGGTCGGGTTTCGCGCCCCTCCACTTT. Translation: CASRSGFAPLHF.

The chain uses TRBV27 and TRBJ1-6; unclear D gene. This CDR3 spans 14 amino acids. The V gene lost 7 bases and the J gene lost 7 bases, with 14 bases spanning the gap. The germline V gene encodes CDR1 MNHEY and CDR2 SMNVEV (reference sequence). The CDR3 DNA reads TGTGCCAGCACCCCAAGCGGTGGGAATTCACCCCTCCACTTT. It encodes CASTPSGGNSPLHF.

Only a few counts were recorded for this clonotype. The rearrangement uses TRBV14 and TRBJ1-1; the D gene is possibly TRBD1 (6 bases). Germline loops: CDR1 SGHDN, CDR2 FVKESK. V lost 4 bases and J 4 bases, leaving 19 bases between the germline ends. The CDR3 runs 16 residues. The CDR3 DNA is TGTGCCAGCAGCCCGTTAAGCAGGGGATCGAGCACTGAAGCTTTCTTT. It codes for CASSPLSRGSSTEAFF.

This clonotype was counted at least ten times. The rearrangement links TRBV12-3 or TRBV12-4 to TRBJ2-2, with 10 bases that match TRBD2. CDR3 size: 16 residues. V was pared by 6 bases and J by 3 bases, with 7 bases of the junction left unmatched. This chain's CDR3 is CASSTKREGDTGELFF. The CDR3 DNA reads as TGTGCCAGCAGCACTAAGCGGGAGGGGGACACCGGGGAGCTGTTTTTT.